The entry below gives a single T cell receptor beta chain sequence along with its context. At one of its ends the junction is not consistent with the germline gene, which may arise from a read error. This entry comes from a study of breast tumors, draining lymph nodes, adjacent tissues. The lymph nodes were axillary draining lymph nodes from breast cancer patients. TCRdb re-derived calls from the multiplex PCR reads in MiXCR, one entry per CDR3 protein. The sample holds 150,000 to 250,000 distinct CDR3 sequences, over 25% seen once. The specimen was axillary lymph node tissue. This clonotype was obtained from a female donor with breast cancer. Some clones in this sample may be carry-over from other donors' samples.

CDR3 loop: CASSVAGVHNSPLRF. CDR3 DNA sequence: TGTGCCAGCAGCGTAGCCGGTGTCCATAATTCACCCCTCCGCTTT. V usage is TRBV9 and J usage is TRBJ1-6; D not resolved. The germline V gene has CDR1 SGDLS and CDR2 YYNGEE. The CDR3 has 15 residues.